Each of the 8 T cell receptor beta chains below was sequenced from the same sample in a study of control samples from healthy donors and cancer patients. Sequencing used immunoSEQ multiplex PCR; TCRdb keeps in-frame clones, though not all of them. The repertoire holds around 140,000 clones, roughly 90% seen once, with over 6.5% in the top ten. Input material: PBMCs. The receptors shown here come from a man aged 50-59 years with head and neck cancer.

In DNA form, the CDR3 reads TGTGCCAGCAGCCATCAAACAGGGGAGGGCGGGGAGCTGTTTTTT. It is translated as CASSHQTGEGGELFF. The chain joins TRBV14 to TRBJ2-2; either TRBD1 or TRBD2 may fit D (7 bases each). The CDR3 consists of 15 residues. Trimming took 3 bases from V and 7 from J, leaving 15 bases between them. Germline V gene data show CDR1 as SGHDN and CDR2 as FVKESK.

V usage is TRBV9 and J usage is TRBJ2-7; TRBD1 might be the D (6 bases). V lost 3 bases and J 2 bases, leaving 21 bases between the germline ends. Germline V gene sequence: CDR1 SGDLS, CDR2 YYNGEE. The CDR3 spans 17 residues. In nucleotides, the CDR3 is TGTGCCAGCAGCGCTTATAGTAGTCGGACAGAAGCCTACGAGCAGTACTTC. Protein product: CASSAYSSRTEAYEQYF.

V usage is TRBV28 and J usage is TRBJ2-5; TRBD2 matches 7 bases. The CDR3 loop spans 15 amino acids. Looked up from germline, CDR1 is MDHEN and CDR2 is SYDVKM. V was clipped by 2 bases and J by 5 bases; unmatched bases: 8. This CDR3 reads CASSLRGGSLETQYF. The CDR3 DNA is TGTGCCAGCAGTTTAAGGGGCGGGAGCCTCGAGACCCAGTACTTC.

Regarding this clone: One junction end does not reproduce the germline sequence, and a read error may be involved. The V call is TRBV3-1 (or the pseudogene TRBV3-2), the J call TRBJ1-1, with 8 bases that match TRBD1. CDR3 length: 14 residues. The germline CDR1 and CDR2 sequences are LGHDT and YNNKEL (reference sequence). The CDR3 reads CASSQVGQGYETFF. The CDR3 region has the DNA TGTGCCAGCAGCCAAGTAGGACAGGGTTATGAAACTTTCTTT.

This chain joins TRBV6-2 or TRBV6-3 and TRBJ2-4; the match to TRBD2 covers 8 bases. The length of the CDR3 is 16 residues. Trimming at V came to 2 bases and at J to 5 bases, leaving 8 bases not matched to a gene. Germline V gene sequence: CDR1 MNHEY, CDR2 SVGEGT. The CDR3 loop reads CASSYPSGSTQNIQYF. As DNA, the CDR3 is TGTGCCAGCAGTTACCCCAGCGGGAGTACCCAAAACATTCAGTACTTC.

This chain connects TRBV7-9 to TRBJ1-5, with TRBD1 matching over 7 bases. The ends lost 4 bases at V and 5 bases at J; junction bases unmatched: 5. CDR3 size: 14 residues. Germline values: CDR1 SEHNR, CDR2 FQNEAQ (reference sequence). DNA for the CDR3: TGTGCCAGCAGCTCCGGGACAGCTTATCAGCCCCAGCATTTT. Protein product: CASSSGTAYQPQHF. The complete variable domain, with remaining parts taken from reference TRBV7-9 and TRBJ1-5, reads DTGVSQNPRHKITKRGQNVTFRCDPISEHNRLYWYRQTLGQGPEFLTYFQNEAQLEKSRLLSDRFSAERPKGSFSTLEIQRTEQGDSAMYLCASSSGTAYQPQHFGDGTRLSIL.

This chain connects TRBV7-9 to TRBJ2-1; D may correspond to TRBD1 or TRBD2 (6 bases each). The CDR3 sequence is 15 residues long. V was clipped by 2 bases and J by 8 bases, with 16 bases between them. Germline V gives CDR1 SEHNR, CDR2 FQNEAQ (reference sequence). The CDR3 DNA reads TGTGCCAGCAGCTTAAAAACAGGGAGGATCCATGAGCAGTTCTTC. Protein sequence: CASSLKTGRIHEQFF. The full variable domain, completed using reference TRBV7-9 and TRBJ2-1, is DTGVSQNPRHKITKRGQNVTFRCDPISEHNRLYWYRQTLGQGPEFLTYFQNEAQLEKSRLLSDRFSAERPKGSFSTLEIQRTEQGDSAMYLCASSLKTGRIHEQFFGPGTRLTVL.

The chain carries TRBV7-2 and TRBJ1-1; perhaps TRBD1 as D (6 bases). CDR3 length: 13 amino acids. Germline CDR1 and CDR2: SGHTA and FQGNSA. V gave up 4 bases and J gave up 8 bases, with 14 bases separating them. CDR3 DNA sequence: TGTGCCAGCAGCTCGACCACAGGGTGGGAAGCTTTCTTT. This translates into CASSSTTGWEAFF.